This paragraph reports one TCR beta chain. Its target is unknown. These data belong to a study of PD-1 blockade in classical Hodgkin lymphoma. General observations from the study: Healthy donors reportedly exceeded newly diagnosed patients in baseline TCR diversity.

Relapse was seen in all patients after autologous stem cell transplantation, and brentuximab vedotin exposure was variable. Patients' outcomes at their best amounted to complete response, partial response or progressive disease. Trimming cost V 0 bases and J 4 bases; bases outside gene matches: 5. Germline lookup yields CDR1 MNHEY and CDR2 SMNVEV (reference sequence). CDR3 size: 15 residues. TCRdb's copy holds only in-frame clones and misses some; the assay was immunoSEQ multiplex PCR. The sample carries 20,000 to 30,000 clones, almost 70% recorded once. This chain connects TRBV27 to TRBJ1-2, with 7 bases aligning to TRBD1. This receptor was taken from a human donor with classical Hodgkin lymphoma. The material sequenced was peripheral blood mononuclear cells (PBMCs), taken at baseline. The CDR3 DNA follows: TGTGCCAGCAGTTTATCGTCGGCAGGGGGCTATGGCTACACCTTC. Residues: CASSLSSAGGYGYTF.